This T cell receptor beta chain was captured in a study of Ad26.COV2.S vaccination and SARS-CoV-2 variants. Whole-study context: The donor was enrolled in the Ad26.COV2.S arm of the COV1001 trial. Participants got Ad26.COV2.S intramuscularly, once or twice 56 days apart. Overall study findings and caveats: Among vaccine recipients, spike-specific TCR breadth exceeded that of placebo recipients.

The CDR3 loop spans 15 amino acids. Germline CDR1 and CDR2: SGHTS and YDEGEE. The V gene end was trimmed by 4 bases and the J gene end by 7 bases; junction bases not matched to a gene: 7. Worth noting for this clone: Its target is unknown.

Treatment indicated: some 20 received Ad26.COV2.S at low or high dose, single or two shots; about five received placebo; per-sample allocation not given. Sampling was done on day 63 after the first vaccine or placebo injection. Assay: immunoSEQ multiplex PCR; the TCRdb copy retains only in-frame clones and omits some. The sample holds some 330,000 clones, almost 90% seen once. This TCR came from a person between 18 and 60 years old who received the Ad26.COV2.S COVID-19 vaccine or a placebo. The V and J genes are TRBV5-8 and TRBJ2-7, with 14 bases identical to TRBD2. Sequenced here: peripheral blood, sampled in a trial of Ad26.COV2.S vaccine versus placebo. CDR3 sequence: CASSRGTSGSDEQYV. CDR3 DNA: TGTGCCAGCAGCCGGGGGACTAGCGGGAGTGATGAGCAGTACGTC.